A single T cell receptor (beta chain) is shown here with its context. This specimen belongs to a study of blood T cell repertoires in COVID-19. Study-level background: Donors in the United States, Italy and Spain gave samples during acute or convalescent COVID-19. Sources were T cells, B-cell-depleted T cells, or PBMCs; the material itself was cDNA or gDNA.

The CDR3 is made up of 15 amino acids. The V end was cut by 6 bases, the J end by 0 bases, with 13 bases between. Germline V lookup: CDR1 SNHLY, CDR2 FYNNEI. Only in-frame clones appear in the TCRdb table, and some are missing; sequencing was by immunoSEQ multiplex PCR. The sample carries 100,000 to 150,000 clones, around nine tenths recorded once. The receptor was derived from a woman at least 80 years old with acute or convalescent COVID-19. Sequencing was done on a sample of peripheral blood. The chain recombines TRBV2 with TRBJ2-3, with D possibly matching TRBD1 (5 bases). CDR3 region: CASSARRTSTDTQYF. Here the CDR3 DNA reads TGTGCCAGCAGCGCCCGACGGACAAGCACAGATACGCAGTATTTT.